The rows below give T cell receptor beta chains drawn from one sample of a study of blood T cell repertoires in COVID-19. Profiling relied on immunoSEQ multiplex PCR, and the TCRdb table lists in-frame clones only, not all of them. The sample includes around 250,000 clones, 85% of them seen just once. The source material was PBMCs or T cells enriched from blood (not recorded which). These receptors all stem from a woman aged 45-65 years with acute COVID-19. Both conserved end residues are part of each CDR3. The D gene is left open where the match is weak.

cdr3_length | j_call | d_call | v_call | cdr3_aa
16 | TRBJ1-4 | TRBD1 | TRBV9 | CASSARGDRANEKLFF
15 | TRBJ1-2 | . | TRBV10-3 | CAISEFRQLFYGYTF
12 | TRBJ1-2 | . | TRBV19 | CASSNPGNGYTF
16 | TRBJ2-7 | TRBD2 | TRBV20-1 | CSASKRGGQKSHEQYF
16 | TRBJ1-1 | TRBD1 | TRBV6-5 | CASSYSRQGLNTEAFF
14 | TRBJ1-1 | . | TRBV11-1 | CASSLLQENTEAFF
14 | TRBJ2-2 | TRBD2 | TRBV7-2 | CAILGGANTGELFF
13 | TRBJ1-4 | . | TRBV5-1 | CASSPEVREKLFF
13 | TRBJ1-4 | . | TRBV6-5 | CASRDGQTEKLFF
13 | TRBJ1-2 | . | TRBV11-2 | CASSVGLNYGYTF
15 | TRBJ1-1 | TRBD1 | TRBV11-3 | CASSLGPDRGAEAFF
15 | TRBJ2-1 | TRBD1 | TRBV5-1 | CASSVSGQGAREQFF
14 | TRBJ2-1 | TRBD2 | TRBV2 | CASSELAGGNEQFF
18 | TRBJ2-4 | TRBD2 | TRBV7-9 | CASSLVASGKLAKNIQYF
15 | TRBJ2-2 | TRBD1 | TRBV24-1 | CATSDPRQGGGELFF
12 | TRBJ1-2 | . | TRBV19 | CASSIQYYGYTF
13 | TRBJ1-2 | TRBD1 | TRBV19 | CASSLRQGDGYTF
17 | TRBJ2-3 | TRBD2 | TRBV10-3 | CAISPMTSGAGADTQYF
13 | TRBJ1-2 | . | TRBV5-8 | CASSWTPPKGYTF
15 | TRBJ2-2 | TRBD2 | TRBV6-5 | CASSTGTSGPGELFF
14 | TRBJ2-5 | . | TRBV18 | CASSLGSVQETQYF
14 | TRBJ1-1 | . | TRBV18 | CASSPTVGDTEAFF
16 | TRBJ2-7 | TRBD1 | TRBV4-3 | CASSHSGTGESYEQYF
14 | TRBJ2-1 | . | TRBV9 | CASSGQGKYNEQFF
13 | TRBJ1-2 | . | TRBV12-3/TRBV12-4 | CASRAEVGYGYTF
16 | TRBJ1-1 | . | TRBV19 | CASSSRIGGRGTEAFF
15 | TRBJ1-5 | TRBD1 | TRBV6-2/TRBV6-3 | CASSQTGGPIQPQHF
13 | TRBJ2-1 | . | TRBV3-1/TRBV3-2 | CASSQDFVNEQFF
16 | TRBJ2-6 | . | TRBV5-1 | CASSQELASGANVLTF
16 | TRBJ2-3 | TRBD1 | TRBV7-2 | CASSLVGTGHTDTQYF
14 | TRBJ1-1 | . | TRBV6-4 | CASSDPGRGTEAFF
14 | TRBJ2-7 | TRBD2 | TRBV3-1/TRBV3-2 | CASSQAGLVSEQYF
13 | TRBJ1-6 | TRBD1 | TRBV4-1 | CASSQGSGGGIHF
13 | TRBJ2-1 | . | TRBV4-3 | CASSQELNNEQFF
14 | TRBJ1-4 | . | TRBV14 | CASSQDRRGEKLFF
15 | TRBJ2-2 | TRBD1 | TRBV29-1 | CSVPKGQGVTGELFF
13 | TRBJ2-7 | . | TRBV18 | CASSPDTAREQYF
13 | TRBJ1-1 | . | TRBV2 | CASRDTGKAEAFF
14 | TRBJ1-3 | . | TRBV5-6 | CASSLLGPGNTIYF
15 | TRBJ1-2 | TRBD1 | TRBV30 | CAWREVGQGTKGYTF
15 | TRBJ1-1 | TRBD1 | TRBV27 | CASSLSDRAGTEAFF
14 | TRBJ2-7 | TRBD1 | TRBV6-5 | CASSLQGTTYEQYF
16 | TRBJ1-3 | TRBD1 | TRBV6-6 | CASSRTTGPSGNTIYF
16 | TRBJ2-1 | TRBD2 | TRBV5-6 | CASSPDGGASYNEQFF
12 | TRBJ1-6 | . | TRBV3-1/TRBV3-2 | CASSQQELGLHF
14 | TRBJ2-5 | . | TRBV30 | CAWSVRGAGETQYF
13 | TRBJ2-7 | TRBD2 | TRBV16 | CASSQSRGAEQYF
15 | TRBJ1-2 | . | TRBV5-4 | CASSSEGGWSLGYTF
14 | TRBJ2-7 | TRBD1 | TRBV18 | CASSPGQGPYEQYF
13 | TRBJ2-7 | . | TRBV3-1/TRBV3-2 | CASSRGMSYEQYF
14 | TRBJ1-1 | . | TRBV18 | CASSEGLGNTEAFF